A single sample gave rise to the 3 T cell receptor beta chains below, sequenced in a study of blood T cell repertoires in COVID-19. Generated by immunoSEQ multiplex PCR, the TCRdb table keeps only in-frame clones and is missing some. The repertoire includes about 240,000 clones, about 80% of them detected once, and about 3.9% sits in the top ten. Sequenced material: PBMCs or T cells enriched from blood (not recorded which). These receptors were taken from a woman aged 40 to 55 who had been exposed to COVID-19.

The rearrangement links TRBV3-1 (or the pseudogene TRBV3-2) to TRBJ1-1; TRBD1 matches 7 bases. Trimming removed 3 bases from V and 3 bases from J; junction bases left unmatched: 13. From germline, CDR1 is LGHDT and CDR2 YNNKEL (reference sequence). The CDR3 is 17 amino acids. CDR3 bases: TGTGCCAGCAGCCACCCTGGACAGGTTATTTCTTACACTGAAGCTTTCTTT. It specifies CASSHPGQVISYTEAFF.

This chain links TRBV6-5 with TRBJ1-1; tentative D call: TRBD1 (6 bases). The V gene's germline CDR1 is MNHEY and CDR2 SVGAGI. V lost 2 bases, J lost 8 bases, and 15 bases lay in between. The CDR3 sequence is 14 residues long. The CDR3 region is CASSYGQYSLEAFF. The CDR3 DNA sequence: TGTGCCAGCAGTTACGGACAGTACTCACTGGAAGCTTTCTTT.

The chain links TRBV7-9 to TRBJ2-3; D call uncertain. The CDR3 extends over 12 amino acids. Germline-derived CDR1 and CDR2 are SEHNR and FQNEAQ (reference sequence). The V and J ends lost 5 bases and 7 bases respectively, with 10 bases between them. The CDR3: CASSPDLNTQYF. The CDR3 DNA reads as TGTGCCAGCAGCCCCGACTTGAATACGCAGTATTTT.